The 23 T cell receptor beta chains below were found in one sample sequenced in a study of tumor and adjacent non-tumor tissue in lung cancer. No cell sorting was done before RNA was extracted from the tissue. TCRbeta libraries were built with three rounds of nested PCR, modified from ARM-PCR. TCRdb passed the multiplex PCR reads through MiXCR, listing each CDR3 protein once. The table has approximately 90,000 distinct CDR3 sequences, approximately 70% seen once. Material: lung tumor tissue. These receptors were obtained from a man aged 55 to 70 with non-small cell lung cancer.

There are many counts of this clonotype. This chain connects TRBV5-1 to TRBJ2-1; D is uncertain. V dropped 5 bases and J dropped 0 bases, with 6 bases sitting between them. This CDR3 has 13 residues. Per germline, CDR1 SGHRS and CDR2 YFSETQ. Written as DNA, the CDR3 is TGCGCCAGCAGGGCGGTCTCCTACAATGAGCAGTTCTTC. Translation: CASRAVSYNEQFF.

This clonotype was detected only a few times. The junction departs from germline at one end; a sequencing error may be responsible. This chain links TRBV7-2 with TRBJ2-1, with D possibly TRBD2 on 6 matching bases. In germline, CDR1 is SGHTA, CDR2 FQGNSA. This CDR3 is 16 amino acids long. CDR3 bases: TGTGCCGGCAGCTCTGATACTAGCATCTCCTACAATGAGCAGTTCTTC. Protein: CAGSSDTSISYNEQFF.

To note about this clonotype: It may be a read error: a sequence one base away is much more abundant. CDR3 sequence: CASGLGDDRGNQPQHF. The CDR3 nucleotides are TGTGCCAGCGGTTTGGGGGATGACAGGGGCAATCAGCCCCAGCATTTT. V and J are TRBV12-3 or TRBV12-4 and TRBJ1-5, with 7 bases aligning to TRBD1. The CDR3 length is 16 residues.

Comment on this clonotype: The CDR3 ends on some other residue instead of the conserved phenylalanine or tryptophan, so this is likely a read error. The DNA is left out, because the CDR3 cannot be placed on it with certainty; the CDR3 is given as TCRdb lists it. The chain links TRBV12-3 or TRBV12-4 to TRBJ2-1; TRBD1, the table's D call, was not compared with the DNA. The CDR3 is 15 amino acids in total, end residues counted. CDR3 loop: CASGSTGGSYNEQIL.

The table lists this clonotype with many counts. The CDR3 nucleotides are TGTGCCAGCAGCGCCACAGGGGGCCCCTACGAGCAGTACTTC. Amino acid sequence: CASSATGGPYEQYF. This sequence joins TRBV5-4 and TRBJ2-7, with 9 bases that match TRBD1. CDR1 is SGHNT, CDR2 YYREEE, per germline (reference sequence). The V and J ends lost 4 bases and 2 bases, in that order; junction bases with no gene match: 4. CDR3 length: 14 residues.

This clonotype was counted a few times. The chain carries TRBV7-9 and TRBJ2-7; 7 nucleotides align to TRBD2. Germline values: CDR1 SEHNR, CDR2 FQNEAQ (reference sequence). V lost 2 bases to trimming and J lost 6 bases; unmatched junction nucleotides: 10. This CDR3 region has 15 residues. This CDR3 reads CASSLLAGALGEQYF. Written as DNA, the CDR3 is TGTGCCAGCAGCTTACTGGCGGGAGCATTAGGCGAGCAGTACTTC.

About this clonotype itself: The conserved final phenylalanine or tryptophan is absent from the CDR3, which likely points to a read error. This chain joins TRBV5-5 and TRBJ2-1; D not certain. The end of the DNA aligns better with TRBJ2-7, so the J call may be wrong. Per the germline V gene, CDR1 is SGHKS and CDR2 is YYEKEE (reference sequence). This CDR3 has 12 residues. The CDR3 DNA reads as TGTGCCAGCAGTTTAACTGCTATCGGGCAGTACTCC. Its translation is CASSLTAIGQYS.

For this clonotype: This may come from a read error, since a much larger clone is one base off. The chain uses TRBV12-3 or TRBV12-4 and TRBJ2-3; 8 bases fit TRBD1. There are 15 residues in the CDR3. The CDR3 nucleotides are TGTGCCAGCAGACCTAGGACAGGGAGCACAGTTACGCAGTATTTT. Its protein is CASRPRTGSTVTQYF.

Worth noting for this clonotype: Germline and junction disagree at one end, which may indicate a read error. CDR3 region: CTSSYSGQHETQYF. For the CDR3, the DNA is TGTACCAGCAGTTACTCGGGACAGCACGAGACCCAGTACTTC. The rearrangement links TRBV6-5 to TRBJ2-5; 7 bases match TRBD1. The CDR3 is made up of 14 amino acids. The V gene's germline CDR1 is MNHEY and CDR2 SVGAGI.

About this clonotype itself: Possible read error: a much larger clone is one base away. The chain carries TRBV4-2 and TRBJ2-6; weak D call: TRBD1 (6 bases). The CDR3 sequence is 17 residues long. The germline gives CDR1 LGHNA, CDR2 YNFKEQ. The CDR3 here is CASSQEIGGSGANILTF. DNA for the CDR3: TGTGCCAGCAGCCAAGAGATTGGGGGCTCTGGGGCCAACATCCTGACTTTC.

With respect to this clonotype: Possible read error: a much larger clone is one base away. This chain uses TRBV20-1 with TRBJ2-3, with 11 positions matching TRBD2. V lost 5 bases, J lost 0 bases, and 7 bases stayed unmatched. This CDR3 comprises 16 residues. Germline CDR1 DFQATT, CDR2 SNEGSKA (reference sequence). As DNA, the CDR3 is TGCAGTGCTGTACTAGCGGGAGTACGGAGCACAGATACGCAGTATTTT. It codes for CSAVLAGVRSTDTQYF.

The chain joins TRBV18 to TRBJ2-7; TRBD2 agrees at 9 bases. Germline values: CDR1 KGHSH, CDR2 LQKENI. V shed 2 bases and J 2 bases; nucleotides not matched to a gene: 4. The CDR3 is 15 residues long. The CDR3 protein is CASSPLTSGTYEQYF. The CDR3 DNA follows: TGTGCCAGCTCACCATTGACTAGCGGTACCTACGAGCAGTACTTC.

This clonotype was picked up many times. The chain joins TRBV29-1 to TRBJ1-2; 8 bases line up with TRBD1. Unmatched junction bases numbered 10, after V lost 6 bases and J lost 4 bases. Germline CDR1 and CDR2: SQVTM and ANQGSEA. The CDR3 is 14 residues long. The CDR3 DNA follows: TGCAGCGTGGTGGACAGGGCTTCTCCCTATGGCTACACCTTC. Translating gives CSVVDRASPYGYTF.

The chain employs TRBV4-2 and TRBJ1-1, with 8 nucleotides matching TRBD1. The CDR3 length is 15 residues. CDR1 is LGHNA, CDR2 YNFKEQ, per germline. Trimming took 6 bases from V and 5 from J; bases not matched to a gene: 11. The CDR3 nucleotides are TGTGCCAGCAGTGAACAGGGGGATAGGAGTACTGAAGCTTTCTTT. Translation gives CASSEQGDRSTEAFF.

A note on this clonotype: The conserved final phenylalanine or tryptophan is absent from the CDR3, which likely points to a read error. It is unclear where the CDR3 begins or ends on the DNA, so no DNA is shown, and the CDR3 is as TCRdb lists it. The gene calls are TRBV4-1 and TRBJ1-1. In germline, CDR1 is MGHRA, CDR2 YSYEKL. Counting both end residues, the CDR3 totals 11 amino acids. The CDR3 protein is CASSQGTEVIC.

About this clonotype itself: Here the CDR3 omits its conserved ending phenylalanine or tryptophan, so a read error is the likely source. No DNA is shown, since the ends of the CDR3 on it are uncertain; the CDR3 is the one TCRdb lists. V is TRBV7-9 and J is TRBJ1-2. Germline CDR1 SEHNR, CDR2 FQNEAQ (reference sequence). A total of 13 residues make up the CDR3, ends included. CDR3 amino acids: CASSPVPNYGYII.

This clonotype was recorded once. The junction does not match germline at one end; this may be a read error. The rearrangement uses TRBV6-1 and TRBJ2-7; possibly TRBD2 for D (5 bases). Germline loops: CDR1 MNHNS, CDR2 SASEGT. This CDR3 is built from 13 residues. CDR3: CVSSVARSHEQYF. The CDR3 region has the DNA TGTGTCAGCAGTGTAGCGCGCAGCCACGAGCAGTACTTC.

On this clonotype: Lacking the conserved final phenylalanine or tryptophan, this CDR3 likely reflects a read error. CDR3 in DNA: TGTGCCAGCAATCGGACAGAGGGACAGCCCCAGCATATT. Its translation is CASNRTEGQPQHI. V and J are TRBV12-3 or TRBV12-4 and TRBJ1-5; D is perhaps TRBD1 (6 bases). Trimming shortened V by 7 bases and J by 7 bases, and 14 bases separated the two germline ends. This CDR3 region has 13 residues.

Points on this clonotype: This may stem from a read error, because a much larger clone lies one nucleotide away. The chain carries TRBV7-8 and TRBJ1-4; TRBD1 might be the D (5 bases). This CDR3 has 13 amino acids. Germline V gene sequence: CDR1 SGHVS, CDR2 FQNEAQ. The CDR3 protein is CPSSPLGENKLFF. The CDR3 nucleotides read TGTCCCAGCAGCCCCCTGGGGGAGAATAAACTGTTTTTT.

V is TRBV19 and J is TRBJ2-5; 8 bases match TRBD2. The CDR3 contains 15 residues. Germline assignment: CDR1 LNHDA and CDR2 SQIVND (reference sequence). V was pared by 3 bases and J by 4 bases, with 7 bases of the junction left unmatched. The chain's CDR3 is CASSIAGGRGETQYF. The CDR3, as DNA: TGTGCCAGTAGTATCGCGGGAGGCCGGGGAGAGACCCAGTACTTC. The entire variable domain, with the rest obtained from reference TRBV19 and TRBJ2-5, is as follows: DGGITQSPKYLFRKEGQNVTLSCEQNLNHDAMYWYRQDPGQGLRLIYYSQIVNDFQKGDIAEGYSVSREKKESFPLTVTSAQKNPTAFYLCASSIAGGRGETQYFGPGTRLLVL.

A note on this clonotype: Because the CDR3 is missing its conserved closing phenylalanine or tryptophan, this is likely a read error. V gene TRBV12-3 or TRBV12-4 combines with J gene TRBJ2-3; TRBD1 matches 8 bases. V shed 11 bases, J shed 11 bases, and the junction held 9 bases outside the gene matches. The CDR3 sequence is 11 residues long. Here the CDR3 DNA reads TGTGCCGTCGGGCCCGGGACAGGGCAGTATATT. This codes for CAVGPGTGQYI.

In this sample, this clonotype turned up many times. This chain connects TRBV12-3 or TRBV12-4 to TRBJ2-7; possibly TRBD2 for D (6 bases). V gave up 5 bases and J gave up 3 bases, with 14 bases separating them. CDR3 length: 14 amino acids. For the CDR3, the DNA is TGTGCCAGCAGTCCCAGGTTGCGGGGCTACGAGCAGTACTTC. Protein sequence: CASSPRLRGYEQYF.

Concerning this clonotype: This sequence may be a read error, since a much larger clone differs from it by one base. The rearrangement uses TRBV4-2 and TRBJ1-5; TRBD1 might be the D (7 bases). The end of the DNA fits TRBJ2-3 better, so the J call may be wrong. Germline V gene sequence: CDR1 LGHNA, CDR2 YNFKEQ. The CDR3 extends over 19 amino acids. The CDR3 sequence is CACSQRIGTSGGGNQPQYF. The CDR3 DNA sequence: TGTGCCTGCAGCCAACGAATCGGGACATCTGGAGGGGGCAATCAGCCCCAGTATTTT.